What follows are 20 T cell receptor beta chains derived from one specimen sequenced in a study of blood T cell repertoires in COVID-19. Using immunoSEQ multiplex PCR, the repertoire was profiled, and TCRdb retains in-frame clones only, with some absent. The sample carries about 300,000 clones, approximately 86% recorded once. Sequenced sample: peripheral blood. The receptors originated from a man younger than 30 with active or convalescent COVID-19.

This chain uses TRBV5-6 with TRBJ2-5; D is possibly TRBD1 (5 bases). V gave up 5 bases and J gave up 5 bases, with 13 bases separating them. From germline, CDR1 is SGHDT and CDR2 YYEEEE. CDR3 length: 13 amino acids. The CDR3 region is CASRRQSGETQYF. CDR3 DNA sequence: TGTGCCAGCAGACGACAGAGTGGGGAGACCCAGTACTTC.

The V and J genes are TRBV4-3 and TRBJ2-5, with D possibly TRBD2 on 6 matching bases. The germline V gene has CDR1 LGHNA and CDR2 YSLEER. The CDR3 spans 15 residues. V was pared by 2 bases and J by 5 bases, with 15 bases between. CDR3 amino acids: CASSQYVGGKETQYF. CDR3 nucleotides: TGCGCCAGCAGCCAATATGTTGGGGGGAAGGAGACCCAGTACTTC.

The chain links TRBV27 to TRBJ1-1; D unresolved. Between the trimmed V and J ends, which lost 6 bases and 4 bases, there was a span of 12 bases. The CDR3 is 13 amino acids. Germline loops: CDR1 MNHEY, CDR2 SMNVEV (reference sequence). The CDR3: CASSLGLITEAFF. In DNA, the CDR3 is TGTGCCAGCAGCTTGGGCTTGATCACTGAAGCTTTCTTT.

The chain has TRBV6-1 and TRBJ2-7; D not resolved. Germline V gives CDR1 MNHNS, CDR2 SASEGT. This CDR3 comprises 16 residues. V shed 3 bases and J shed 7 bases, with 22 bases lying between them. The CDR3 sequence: CASSDPEDTSLWEQYF. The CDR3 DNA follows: TGTGCCAGCAGTGATCCCGAGGATACCTCCCTTTGGGAGCAGTACTTC.

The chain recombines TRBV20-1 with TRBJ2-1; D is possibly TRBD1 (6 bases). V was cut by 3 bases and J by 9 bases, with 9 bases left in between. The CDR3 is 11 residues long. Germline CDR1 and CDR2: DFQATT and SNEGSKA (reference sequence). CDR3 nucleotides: TGCAGTGCTAGGGGGGCCGGTGAGCAGTTCTTC. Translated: CSARGAGEQFF.

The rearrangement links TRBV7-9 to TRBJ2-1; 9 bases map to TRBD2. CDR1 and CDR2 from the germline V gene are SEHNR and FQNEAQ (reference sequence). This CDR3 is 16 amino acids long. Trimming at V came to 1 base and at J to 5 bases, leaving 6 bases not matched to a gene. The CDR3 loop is CASSLGAVAGDNEQFF. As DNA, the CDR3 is TGTGCCAGCAGCTTAGGTGCGGTAGCGGGGGACAATGAGCAGTTCTTC.

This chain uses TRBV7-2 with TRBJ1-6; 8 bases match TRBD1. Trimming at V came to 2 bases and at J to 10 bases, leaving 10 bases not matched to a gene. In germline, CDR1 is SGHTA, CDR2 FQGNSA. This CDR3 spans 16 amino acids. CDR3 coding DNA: TGTGCCAGCAGCTTACGACCGGGACAGGAGGGGTCACCCCTCCACTTT. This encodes CASSLRPGQEGSPLHF. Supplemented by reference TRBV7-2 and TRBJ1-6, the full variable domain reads GAGVSQSPSNKVTEKGKDVELRCDPISGHTALYWYRQSLGQGLEFLIYFQGNSAPDKSGLPSDRFSAERTGGSVSTLTIQRTQQEDSAVYLCASSLRPGQEGSPLHFGNGTRLTVT.

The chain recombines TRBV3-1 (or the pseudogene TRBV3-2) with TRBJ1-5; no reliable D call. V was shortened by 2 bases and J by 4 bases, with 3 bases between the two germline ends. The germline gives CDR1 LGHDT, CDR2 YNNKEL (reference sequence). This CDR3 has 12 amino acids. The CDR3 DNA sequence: TGTGCCAGCAGCCAATCAAATCAGCCCCAGCATTTT. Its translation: CASSQSNQPQHF.

The CDR3 region is CASRLLRWTDLNEQFF. The DNA for the CDR3 is TGTGCCAGCAGATTGTTGCGGTGGACAGACTTGAATGAGCAGTTCTTC. This chain uses TRBV5-6 with TRBJ2-1; TRBD1 is a possible D gene (6 bases). Germline V gene sequence: CDR1 SGHDT, CDR2 YYEEEE. There are 16 residues in the CDR3. With 5 bases removed from V and 7 bases from J, the gap between germline ends came to 22 bases. Supplemented by reference TRBV5-6 and TRBJ2-1, the full variable domain reads DAGVTQSPTHLIKTRGQQVTLRCSPKSGHDTVSWYQQALGQGPQFIFQYYEEEERQRGNFPDRFSGHQFPNYSSELNVNALLLGDSALYLCASRLLRWTDLNEQFFGPGTRLTVL.

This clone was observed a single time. The CDR3 DNA is TGTGCCAGCAGCCTGGAGATGGGGGGTGGCTACACCTTC. It yields the protein CASSLEMGGGYTF. The genes are TRBV5-4 and TRBJ1-2; maybe TRBD1 (5 bases). The CDR3 consists of 13 residues. Trimming left V 4 bases short and J 7 bases short, with 14 bases between. Germline V gives CDR1 SGHNT, CDR2 YYREEE (reference sequence).

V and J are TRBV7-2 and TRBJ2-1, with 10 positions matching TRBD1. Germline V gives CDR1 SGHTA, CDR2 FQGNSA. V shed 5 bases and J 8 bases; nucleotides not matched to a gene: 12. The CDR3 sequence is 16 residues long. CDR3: CASSRGGQGEVYEQFF. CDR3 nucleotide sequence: TGTGCCAGCAGCCGCGGCGGACAGGGGGAGGTTTATGAGCAGTTCTTC.

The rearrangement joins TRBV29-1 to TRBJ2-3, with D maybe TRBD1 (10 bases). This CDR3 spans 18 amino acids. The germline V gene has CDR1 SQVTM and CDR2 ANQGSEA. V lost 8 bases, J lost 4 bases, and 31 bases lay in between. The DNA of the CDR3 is TGCAGCCAAGACGGCGGACAGGGGGGGACTAGCTTCCCAGATACGCAGTATTTT. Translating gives CSQDGGQGGTSFPDTQYF.

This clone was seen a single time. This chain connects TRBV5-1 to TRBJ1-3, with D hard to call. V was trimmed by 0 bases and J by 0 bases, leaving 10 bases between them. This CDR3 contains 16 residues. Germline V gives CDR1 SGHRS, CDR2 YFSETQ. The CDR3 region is CASSLGQAGSGNTIYF. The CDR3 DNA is TGCGCCAGCAGCTTGGGTCAGGCTGGCTCTGGAAACACCATATATTTT.

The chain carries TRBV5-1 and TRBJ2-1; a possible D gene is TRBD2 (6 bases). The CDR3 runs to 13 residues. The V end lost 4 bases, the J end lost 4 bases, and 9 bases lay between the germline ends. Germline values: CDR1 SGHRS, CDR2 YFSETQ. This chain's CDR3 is CASSQTSYNEQFF. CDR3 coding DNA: TGCGCCAGCAGCCAGACTAGTTACAATGAGCAGTTCTTC.

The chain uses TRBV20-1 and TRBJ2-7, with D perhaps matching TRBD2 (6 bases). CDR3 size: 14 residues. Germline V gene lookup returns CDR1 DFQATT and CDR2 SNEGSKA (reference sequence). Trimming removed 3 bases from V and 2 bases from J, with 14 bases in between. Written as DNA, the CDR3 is TGCAGTGCTAGTATCGAGCGGGCTCCCTACGAGCAGTACTTC. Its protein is CSASIERAPYEQYF.

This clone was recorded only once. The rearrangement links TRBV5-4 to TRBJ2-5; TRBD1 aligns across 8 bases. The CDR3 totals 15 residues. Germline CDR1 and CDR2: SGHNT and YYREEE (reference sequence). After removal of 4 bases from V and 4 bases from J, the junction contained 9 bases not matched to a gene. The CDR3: CASSPADRGPETQYF. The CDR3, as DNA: TGTGCCAGCAGCCCAGCCGACAGGGGACCAGAGACCCAGTACTTC.

Written as DNA, the CDR3 is TGTGCCAGCAATCTGGCGTTGACTGATGGCTACACCTTC. It yields the protein CASNLALTDGYTF. This chain joins TRBV6-6 and TRBJ1-2; D not resolved. Trimming removed 7 bases at V and 6 bases at J, with 15 bases between. The CDR3 is 13 amino acids. Germline V gene lookup returns CDR1 MNHNY and CDR2 SVGAGI (reference sequence).

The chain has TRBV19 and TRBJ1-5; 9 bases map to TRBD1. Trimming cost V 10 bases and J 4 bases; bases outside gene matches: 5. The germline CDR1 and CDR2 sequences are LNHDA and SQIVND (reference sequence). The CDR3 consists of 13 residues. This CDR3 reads CATRDRDNQPQHF. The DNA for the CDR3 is TGTGCCACCCGGGACAGGGATAATCAGCCCCAGCATTTT.

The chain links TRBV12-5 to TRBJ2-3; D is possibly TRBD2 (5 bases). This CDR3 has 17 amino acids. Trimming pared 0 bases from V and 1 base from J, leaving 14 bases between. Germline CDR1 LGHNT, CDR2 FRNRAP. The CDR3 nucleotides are TGTGCTAGTGGTTTGGTACTGAGCGGAAGGGGCACAGATACGCAGTATTTT. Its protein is CASGLVLSGRGTDTQYF.

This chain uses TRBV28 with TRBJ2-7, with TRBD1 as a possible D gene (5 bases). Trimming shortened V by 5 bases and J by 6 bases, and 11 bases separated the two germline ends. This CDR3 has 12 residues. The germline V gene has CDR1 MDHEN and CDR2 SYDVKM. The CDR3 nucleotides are TGTGCCAGCAGTATACCAGGGTTCGAGCAGTACTTC. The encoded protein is CASSIPGFEQYF.